Sequencing of this TCR beta chain was carried out in a study of kidney transplant recipient with SARS-CoV-2 infection. Concerning this clonotype: A much larger clone lies a single base off, so this may be a read error.

Each CDR3 protein gets one entry after TCRdb re-called the reads with MiXCR. The sample includes under 250,000 distinct CDR3 sequences, 29% of them seen just once. The sequencing used a blood sample, collected at baseline and on roughly day 120 from a kidney transplant recipient. The receptor comes from a male patient in his thirties who had COVID-19 and was a kidney transplant recipient. T cells may partly derive from the graft donor.

CDR3 region: CASIVLSVRKAYGYTF. CDR3 DNA: TGCGCCAGCATCGTCTTATCGGTTCGAAAGGCCTATGGCTACACCTTC. This chain connects TRBV5-1 to TRBJ1-2; D is unclear. CDR3 length: 16 residues. The V gene's germline CDR1 is SGHRS and CDR2 YFSETQ. The V end was cut by 6 bases, the J end by 4 bases, with 22 bases between.